The 16 T cell receptor beta chains below all came from one sample that was sequenced in a study of T cells in Graves' hyperthyroidism and ophthalmopathy. TCR beta CDR3 region amplification was performed from RNA transcripts. First-round RT-PCR targeting the TCR CDR3 was performed with the HTBI primer set. Each CDR3 protein is one row after TCRdb ran MiXCR on the multiplex PCR reads. The sample consists of 310,000 or so distinct CDR3 sequences, approximately 15% of them appearing once. The sequencing input was blood. The receptors derive from a woman aged 55-69 years with Graves' ophthalmopathy.

This clonotype was detected ten times or more. The rearrangement links TRBV27 to TRBJ1-2, with D unclear. The ends were cut back, 6 bases at V and 2 bases at J, with 10 bases in the middle. CDR1 is MNHEY, CDR2 SMNVEV, per germline (reference sequence). The CDR3 length is 13 residues. The CDR3 DNA sequence: TGTGCCAGCAGACGAGTGGCGAACTATGGCTACACCTTC. The encoded protein is CASRRVANYGYTF.

This clonotype occurred many times. This rearrangement joins TRBV30 to TRBJ1-5, with D unclear. This CDR3 has 13 amino acids. Trimming pared 1 base from V and 12 bases from J, leaving 16 bases between. CDR1 GTSNPN and CDR2 SVGIG come from the germline V gene (reference sequence). The CDR3 bases are TGTGCCTGGAGTGCCCTTCGCTCAGGCGACCAGCATTTT. Its translation is CAWSALRSGDQHF.

The sample holds many counts of this clonotype. V and J are TRBV20-1 and TRBJ2-7; a possible D gene is TRBD2 (5 bases). The germline V gene encodes CDR1 DFQATT and CDR2 SNEGSKA (reference sequence). This CDR3 contains 15 residues. V was clipped by 4 bases and J by 3 bases, with 19 bases between them. The CDR3 protein is CSATEGRSSNYEQYF. CDR3 nucleotide sequence: TGCAGTGCTACCGAGGGCCGCTCTAGTAACTACGAGCAGTACTTC.

This clonotype appeared many times. This rearrangement joins TRBV18 to TRBJ1-2; D is unresolved. Trimming took 2 bases from V and 3 from J, leaving 10 bases between them. Per the germline V gene, CDR1 is KGHSH and CDR2 is LQKENI. CDR3 length: 14 amino acids. The CDR3 DNA is TGTGCCAGCTCACCAGCCGAGTACTACTATGGCTACACCTTC. Residues: CASSPAEYYYGYTF.

As concerns this clonotype: Possible read error: a much larger clone is one base away. This likely comes from a read error, as the CDR3 has no conserved phenylalanine or tryptophan at its end. V and J are TRBV6-1 and TRBJ2-7; 7 nucleotides match TRBD2. Germline-derived CDR1 and CDR2 are MNHNS and SASEGT. The CDR3 has 14 amino acids. Trimming at V came to 6 bases and at J to 3 bases, leaving 8 bases not matched to a gene. The CDR3 DNA sequence: TGTGCCAGCAGCTCGCCGGGGGGTGGCTACGAGCAGTACTCC. Its translation is CASSSPGGGYEQYS.

This clonotype was observed at least ten times. The J gene is TRBJ2-1, the V gene TRBV11-2; 8 bases agree with TRBD2. The CDR3 totals 15 residues. CDR1 SGHAT and CDR2 FQNNGV come from the germline V gene. The V segment lost 4 bases and the J segment 8 bases; nucleotides outside the gene matches: 10. The CDR3 region has the DNA TGTGCCAGCAGCTCCCAAAGCGGGAGAGTCCATGAGCAGTTCTTC. This encodes CASSSQSGRVHEQFF.

The V and J genes are TRBV5-1 and TRBJ2-3, with a weak D call TRBD1 (5 bases). The V gene's germline CDR1 is SGHRS and CDR2 YFSETQ. There are 16 residues in the CDR3. Trimming took off 4 bases at V and 2 bases at J, with 17 bases between the two ends. CDR3 in amino acids: CASSKSRVSFTDTQYF. Here the CDR3 DNA reads TGCGCCAGCAGCAAAAGCAGGGTCAGTTTCACAGATACGCAGTATTTT.

This clonotype came up a few times. A much larger clone lies a single base off, so this may be a read error. J is TRBJ2-6 and V is TRBV7-8; D is unclear. Germline V gene sequence: CDR1 SGHVS, CDR2 FQNEAQ. Trimming removed 2 bases at V and 0 bases at J, with 11 bases between. The CDR3 is 17 residues long. CDR3 region: CASSLIVWASGANVLTF. CDR3 in DNA: TGTGCCAGCAGCTTAATCGTGTGGGCCTCTGGGGCCAACGTCCTGACTTTC.

This chain uses TRBV4-1 with TRBJ1-2, with D perhaps TRBD1 (5 bases). The CDR3 is made up of 16 amino acids. With 0 bases removed from V and 4 bases from J, the gap between germline ends came to 15 bases. CDR1 and CDR2 (germline): MGHRA, YSYEKL. The CDR3: CASSQDEGGAPYGYTF. CDR3 coding DNA: TGCGCCAGCAGCCAAGATGAGGGCGGGGCCCCCTATGGCTACACCTTC.

In regard to this clonotype: A junction end diverges from the germline sequence, so it may reflect a read error. The rearrangement uses TRBV6-2 or TRBV6-3 and TRBJ2-7, with 8 bases fitting TRBD1. Per germline, CDR1 MNHEY and CDR2 SVGEGT. CDR3 length: 13 amino acids. The CDR3 nucleotides read TGTGCCATCAGTGGCTCCGGGGACAGGGAGCAGTACTTC. Residues: CAISGSGDREQYF.

This clonotype was counted many times. The V and J genes are TRBV20-1 and TRBJ1-1; 9 positions agree with TRBD1. With V trimmed by 5 bases and J by 4 bases, 2 bases remained unmatched. The CDR3 contains 12 residues. CDR1 is DFQATT and CDR2 is SNEGSKA in the germline V gene (reference sequence). This CDR3 is CSAWDRATEAFF. CDR3 in DNA: TGCAGTGCTTGGGACAGGGCCACTGAAGCTTTCTTT.

This clonotype showed up just a few times. The chain employs TRBV7-2 and TRBJ1-3; D is unresolved. This CDR3 has 14 residues. Trimming shortened V by 4 bases and J by 4 bases, and 11 bases separated the two germline ends. CDR1 is SGHTA, CDR2 FQGNSA, per germline. The CDR3 coding sequence is TGTGCCAGCAGCTGGACTCATCCCGGAAACACCATATATTTT. Translation: CASSWTHPGNTIYF.

This clonotype was seen more than once but under ten times. The rearrangement uses TRBV14 and TRBJ2-1, with TRBD2 matching 14 bases. Germline assignment: CDR1 SGHDN and CDR2 FVKESK. The ends lost 1 base at V and 7 bases at J; junction bases unmatched: 6. The CDR3 consists of 17 residues. The CDR3 region is CASSQGLAGGFENEQFF. DNA for the CDR3: TGTGCCAGCAGCCAAGGACTAGCGGGAGGGTTTGAGAATGAGCAGTTCTTC.

This clonotype occurred many times. J is TRBJ1-6 and V is TRBV12-3 or TRBV12-4; no firm D call. V was cut by 3 bases and J by 6 bases, with 12 bases left in between. The CDR3 loop spans 15 amino acids. The CDR3, as DNA: TGTGCCAGCAGTTTCCATTCTACCCTTAATTCACCCCTCCACTTT. It translates to CASSFHSTLNSPLHF.

On this clonotype: A read error may be the cause here, since a much bigger clone is one base away. The genes are TRBV18 and TRBJ2-1, with 7 bases identical to TRBD1. The CDR3 extends over 15 amino acids. The germline V gene has CDR1 KGHSH and CDR2 LQKENI. CDR3 bases: TGTGCCAGCAGTCGACAGGGAATCTCCTACAATGAGCAGCTCTTC. This sequence encodes CASSRQGISYNEQLF.

This clonotype occurred a few times. The chain links TRBV5-1 to TRBJ1-2; 7 bases line up with TRBD1. V lost 4 bases and J lost 3; bases outside the gene matches: 6. This CDR3 comprises 14 residues. Germline CDR1 reads SGHRS; CDR2 reads YFSETQ. CDR3 residues: CASSPRGPDYGYTF. DNA for the CDR3: TGCGCCAGCAGCCCGAGGGGGCCTGACTATGGCTACACCTTC.